What follows are 27 T cell receptor beta chains derived from one specimen sequenced in a study of T cell changes during pregnancy in multiple sclerosis. Produced via immunoSEQ multiplex PCR; TCRdb's table is partial and in-frame only. This table has some 64,000 clones, roughly 90% appearing once. Sequenced material: peripheral blood, taken in the first trimester of pregnancy. The receptors stem from a female donor with multiple sclerosis, enrolled in a pregnancy study.

The chain employs TRBV7-8 and TRBJ1-1; 8 bases match TRBD1. J lost 1 base, V lost 5 bases, and 12 bases had no gene match. The CDR3 covers 17 residues. CDR1 and CDR2 (germline): SGHVS, FQNEAQ. The chain's CDR3 is CASSLTFSQGANTEAFF. The CDR3 nucleotides are TGTGCCAGCAGCCTCACTTTTTCTCAGGGGGCGAACACTGAAGCTTTCTTT. The full variable domain, in which reference TRBV7-8 and TRBJ1-1 provide the parts outside the CDR3, is GAGVSQSPRYKVAKRGQDVALRCDPISGHVSLFWYQQALGQGPEFLTYFQNEAQLDKSGLPSDRFFAERPEGSVSTLKIQRTQQEDSAVYLCASSLTFSQGANTEAFFGQGTRLTVV.

This sequence joins TRBV30 and TRBJ1-3; 7 nucleotides align to TRBD1. The germline V gene has CDR1 GTSNPN and CDR2 SVGIG (reference sequence). The CDR3 runs to 15 residues. V shed 2 bases, J shed 4 bases, and the junction held 8 bases outside the gene matches. The CDR3 region has the DNA TGTGCCTGGAGTAGGGACAGCGGAGGAGGAAACACCATATATTTT. Translated: CAWSRDSGGGNTIYF.

The chain employs TRBV19 and TRBJ2-5, with 8 bases that match TRBD1. Germline trimming cut 3 bases from V and 2 bases from J; bases unmatched to any gene: 11. Germline-derived CDR1 and CDR2 are LNHDA and SQIVND (reference sequence). The length of the CDR3 is 17 residues. The CDR3 coding sequence is TGTGCCAGTAGTATTGTCGGGACAGGTGCCTTACAAGAGACCCAGTACTTC. This codes for CASSIVGTGALQETQYF.

CDR3 loop: CASSRRSGQGPGYF. Here the CDR3 DNA reads TGTGCCAGCAGCCGAAGGTCGGGACAGGGTCCGGGGTACTTC. This chain joins TRBV7-2 and TRBJ2-5; TRBD1 agrees at 9 bases. Germline assignment: CDR1 SGHTA and CDR2 FQGNSA. J gave up 13 bases and V 5 bases, and 14 bases lay outside the gene matches. This CDR3 is built from 14 residues.

The chain employs TRBV4-3 and TRBJ2-6, with a weak D call TRBD2 (6 bases). Germline CDR1 is LGHNA and CDR2 is YSLEER. The germline V and J ends were trimmed by 4 bases and 0 bases, with 10 bases remaining between them. The CDR3 extends over 16 amino acids. The CDR3 sequence is CASSRDGSSGANVLTF. CDR3 nucleotides: TGCGCCAGCAGCCGCGACGGGAGCTCTGGGGCCAACGTCCTGACTTTC.

Remarks on this clone: Distinct nucleotide sequences in the sample also encode this CDR3. The CDR3 DNA reads TGCGCCAGCAGCCCAGGACGACAGGGGGCCCCTTCCTACGAGCAGTACTTC. Its translation: CASSPGRQGAPSYEQYF. This chain joins TRBV4-1 and TRBJ2-7; 10 bases line up with TRBD1. The germline CDR1 and CDR2 sequences are MGHRA and YSYEKL. V lost 4 bases to trimming and J lost 1 base; unmatched junction nucleotides: 10. The CDR3 runs to 17 residues.

CDR3 residues: CASSPLSGGNNEKLFF. For the CDR3, the DNA is TGTGCCAGCTCACCACTATCCGGGGGGAATAATGAAAAACTGTTTTTT. The chain recombines TRBV18 with TRBJ1-4; tentative D call: TRBD1 (5 bases). Germline CDR1 reads KGHSH; CDR2 reads LQKENI. V was pared by 1 base and J by 4 bases, with 13 bases between. The CDR3 consists of 16 residues.

This clone has more than one count but fewer than ten. This chain connects TRBV6-1 to TRBJ1-1; 9 positions match TRBD1. Germline V gene lookup returns CDR1 MNHNS and CDR2 SASEGT. The CDR3 is 17 amino acids. Trimming took 6 bases from V and 7 from J; bases not matched to a gene: 18. The CDR3 sequence: CASSEPPGQGDFNEAFF. CDR3 coding DNA: TGTGCCAGCAGCGAACCACCGGGACAGGGTGATTTCAATGAAGCTTTCTTT.

The genes are TRBV10-2 and TRBJ2-7; D gene unclear. The CDR3 length is 12 residues. The V end lost 0 bases, the J end lost 6 bases, and 6 bases lay between the germline ends. Germline V lookup: CDR1 WSHSY, CDR2 SAAADI. For the CDR3, the DNA is TGCGCCAGCAGTGAGTCCTGGAGCGAGCAGTACTTC. Protein product: CASSESWSEQYF.

The chain has TRBV5-1 and TRBJ2-7; 8 bases map to TRBD1. The CDR3 covers 15 residues. Germline-derived CDR1 and CDR2 are SGHRS and YFSETQ. Unmatched junction bases numbered 11, after V lost 4 bases and J lost 5 bases. DNA of the CDR3: TGCGCCAGCAGCGCCCCGGGACAGGTCTTGAACGAGCAGTACTTC. Translating gives CASSAPGQVLNEQYF.

The chain joins TRBV7-2 to TRBJ2-7; 8 bases map to TRBD1. Germline lookup yields CDR1 SGHTA and CDR2 FQGNSA. The CDR3 length is 15 residues. The junction had 11 bases not matched to a gene; V was cut back by 4 bases and J by 6 bases. CDR3 coding DNA: TGTGCCAGCAGCTCCCGGACAGGGAATCCCCTCGAGCAGTACTTC. Its protein is CASSSRTGNPLEQYF.

V is TRBV30 and J is TRBJ2-2, with D perhaps TRBD1 (5 bases). The germline CDR1 and CDR2 sequences are GTSNPN and SVGIG (reference sequence). This CDR3 is built from 15 residues. With 6 bases removed from V and 4 bases from J, the gap between germline ends came to 18 bases. CDR3 nucleotide sequence: TGTGCCTGCACCCGCGTAAGGGGTAGCACCGGGGAGCTGTTTTTT. Amino acids: CACTRVRGSTGELFF.

The CDR3 spells CASSLLRLAGAGEQYF. The CDR3, as DNA: TGTGCCAGCAGTTTACTCAGACTAGCGGGAGCGGGCGAGCAGTACTTC. V and J are TRBV28 and TRBJ2-7, with TRBD2 matching 12 bases. The V gene's germline CDR1 is MDHEN and CDR2 SYDVKM. This CDR3 is 16 amino acids long. The ends lost 2 bases at V and 6 bases at J; junction bases unmatched: 8.

The chain combines TRBV4-1 with TRBJ1-1, with D hard to call. Per germline, CDR1 MGHRA and CDR2 YSYEKL. The CDR3 totals 15 residues. The V end was cut by 2 bases, the J end by 1 base, with 11 bases between. The CDR3 nucleotides are TGCGCCAGCAGCCAACGGAGAGGGTCGAACACTGAAGCTTTCTTT. This gives the protein CASSQRRGSNTEAFF.

The V gene is TRBV29-1, the J gene TRBJ2-5; unclear D gene. The CDR3 runs 17 residues. Trimming pared 1 base from V and 5 bases from J, leaving 23 bases between. From germline, CDR1 is SQVTM and CDR2 ANQGSEA. In nucleotides, the CDR3 is TGCAGCGTTGAAGTGGATCACAGTGGGTATCTCACGGAGACCCAGTACTTC. Protein product: CSVEVDHSGYLTETQYF.

This chain uses TRBV5-1 with TRBJ2-1; 9 nucleotides agree with TRBD1. The CDR3 covers 18 residues. CDR1 is SGHRS, CDR2 YFSETQ, per germline. Germline trimming cut 4 bases from V and 7 bases from J; bases unmatched to any gene: 18. The CDR3 coding sequence is TGCGCCAGCAGCCCCGCCAGGACAGGGGCGCCCAAATTGAATGAGCAGTTCTTC. Its translation: CASSPARTGAPKLNEQFF.

The J gene is TRBJ2-7, the V gene TRBV25-1, with no clear D. The CDR3 has 11 residues. CDR1 and CDR2 (germline): MGHDK, SYGVNS. V was clipped by 7 bases and J by 6 bases, with 10 bases between them. The CDR3 spells CASTAGIEQYF. The CDR3 region has the DNA TGTGCCAGCACCGCAGGTATCGAGCAGTACTTC.

This sequence joins TRBV13 and TRBJ2-7, with a weak D call TRBD1 (5 bases). V gave up 7 bases and J gave up 2 bases, with 15 bases separating them. The germline gives CDR1 PRHDT, CDR2 FYEKMQ (reference sequence). This CDR3 spans 14 amino acids. As DNA, the CDR3 is TGTGCCAGCACCCTGGGGCCGACGCCCTACGAGCAGTACTTC. It yields the protein CASTLGPTPYEQYF.

The chain combines TRBV18 with TRBJ2-7; 10 bases align to TRBD1. CDR1 and CDR2 from the germline V gene are KGHSH and LQKENI. The V segment lost 5 bases and the J segment 3 bases; nucleotides outside the gene matches: 10. The CDR3 totals 16 residues. The CDR3 DNA reads as TGTGCCAGCTCAGGGGGTTCCGGGACAGGGGACTACGAGCAGTACTTC. It is translated as CASSGGSGTGDYEQYF.

The chain employs TRBV19 and TRBJ2-1; the match to TRBD2 covers 13 bases. Per the germline V gene, CDR1 is LNHDA and CDR2 is SQIVND (reference sequence). V lost 6 bases to trimming and J lost 6 bases; unmatched junction nucleotides: 5. There are 15 residues in the CDR3. As DNA, the CDR3 is TGTGCCAGTAGCAGACTAGCGGGAGGCGGCAATGAGCAGTTCTTC. It is translated as CASSRLAGGGNEQFF.

For this clone: The same CDR3 can be traced to other DNA sequences in this sample. The V call is TRBV7-9, the J call TRBJ2-2; D might be TRBD2 (6 bases). Germline V gene data show CDR1 as SEHNR and CDR2 as FQNEAQ (reference sequence). V gave up 2 bases and J gave up 1 base, with 8 bases separating them. This CDR3 is 15 amino acids long. The CDR3, as DNA: TGTGCCAGCAGCTTAACGGGAGAGAACACCGGGGAGCTGTTTTTT. Amino acid sequence: CASSLTGENTGELFF.

The J gene is TRBJ2-1, the V gene TRBV11-2; 9 nucleotides align to TRBD2. The length of the CDR3 is 15 residues. CDR1 and CDR2 from the germline V gene are SGHAT and FQNNGV. With 6 bases clipped from V and 4 bases from J, the junction kept 7 bases outside the gene matches. The DNA for the CDR3 is TGTGCCAGCAGAACCATTAGCGGGAGATACAATGAGCAGTTCTTC. Protein product: CASRTISGRYNEQFF.

J is TRBJ2-3 and V is TRBV7-8; TRBD2 agrees at 9 bases. J was trimmed by 2 bases and V by 2 bases; bases with no gene match: 5. Germline V CDR1 and CDR2: SGHVS, FQNEAQ. CDR3 length: 16 residues. The CDR3 coding sequence is TGTGCCAGCAGCTTAACGACTAGCGGAGTCACAGATACGCAGTATTTT. It encodes CASSLTTSGVTDTQYF.

This clone was observed once. V gene TRBV6-4 combines with J gene TRBJ2-1; TRBD2 matches 9 bases. Germline-derived CDR1 and CDR2 are MRHNA and SNTAGT. The CDR3 spans 13 residues. V was clipped by 4 bases and J by 8 bases; unmatched bases: 3. In DNA form, the CDR3 reads TGTGCCAGCAGTGCTAGCGGGACCCATGAGCAGTTCTTC. This translates into CASSASGTHEQFF.

The V call is TRBV27, the J call TRBJ2-3; D gene ambiguous. CDR1 and CDR2 (germline): MNHEY, SMNVEV (reference sequence). The V end was cut by 4 bases, the J end by 6 bases, with 5 bases between. The CDR3 has 11 amino acids. The CDR3 nucleotides read TGTGCCAGCAGTTACATCGATACGCAGTATTTT. It translates to CASSYIDTQYF.

This chain uses TRBV29-1 with TRBJ2-1; 7 positions match TRBD2. Per the germline V gene, CDR1 is SQVTM and CDR2 is ANQGSEA. The CDR3 contains 15 residues. CDR3 amino acids: CSDGVPSGPDNEQFF. CDR3 in DNA: TGCAGTGACGGGGTGCCTAGCGGCCCGGACAATGAGCAGTTCTTC.

This clone is a singleton in its sample. V is TRBV6-5 and J is TRBJ2-7; the match to TRBD2 covers 9 bases. J was trimmed by 7 bases and V by 6 bases; bases with no gene match: 7. CDR1 MNHEY and CDR2 SVGAGI come from the germline V gene. The CDR3 runs to 13 residues. CDR3 in amino acids: CASRASGMVEQYF. DNA of the CDR3: TGTGCCAGCAGGGCTAGCGGGATGGTTGAGCAGTACTTC.